This T cell receptor beta chain was profiled in a study of blood T cell repertoires in COVID-19. On the study more broadly: From the United States, Italy and Spain came samples of acute and convalescent COVID-19. From T cells, B-cell-depleted T cells, or PBMCs came the material, which was cDNA or gDNA.

Participants came from some 23 US areas, aged about 18 to 89 years. Participants reported their clinical history, and cohort assignment relied on those reports. This table comes from immunoSEQ multiplex PCR, and its TCRdb copy is limited to in-frame clones, with some not included. The sample lists 200,000 to 250,000 clones; roughly nine tenths were seen once. A single count supports this clone. Sequenced: PBMCs or T cells enriched from blood (not recorded which). This sequence originates from a woman in her 50s in a cohort exposed to, infected with or recovered from COVID-19 (not recorded which).

CDR3 residues: CASSHPEGRAGNTIYF. CDR3 sequence (DNA): TGCGCCAGCAGCCACCCCGAGGGGAGGGCTGGAAACACCATATATTTT. The J gene is TRBJ1-3, the V gene TRBV4-1; TRBD1 might be the D (5 bases). V lost 3 bases to trimming and J lost 2 bases, with 14 bases between them. Germline loops: CDR1 MGHRA, CDR2 YSYEKL. The CDR3 contains 16 residues.